The source of this T cell receptor (beta chain) is a study of blood T cells in healthy people across ages. PBMCs were isolated at a quantity of at least 7 million per sample. This CDR3 is built from 13 residues. Trimming stripped 3 bases from V and 8 bases from J, with 14 bases between. Germline V CDR1 and CDR2: WNHNN, SYGVQD (reference sequence). A J-beta primer mix and a sample-barcoded 5' primer were used in a second PCR of roughly 6 to 11 cycles. TCRdb passed the 5' RACE reads through MiXCR, listing each CDR3 protein once. The table lists some 850,000 distinct CDR3 sequences, roughly 25% of them singletons, with less than 3.5% in the top ten. The table lists this clonotype with a few counts. These same records also appear under a second study, on T cells of mothers and their children. Per that study: Whether pairs are related or unrelated, thymic selection shapes their TCR recombination output in much the same way.

The chain joins TRBV10-1 to TRBJ2-7; a weak D match, TRBD2 (6 bases). The sequencing input was blood. The TCR was taken from a boy between 10 and 17 years old in good health. The CDR3 nucleotides read TGCGCCAGCAGTGATAGTGGGGGAGGCAAGCAGTACTTC. Translated, it gives CASSDSGGGKQYF.